Given below is one T cell receptor beta chain in context. The target antigen is unknown. This sample was included in a study of EBV T-cell therapy then PD-1 blockade in nasopharyngeal carcinoma. The protocol was immunoSEQ multiplex PCR, while the TCRdb copy is restricted to in-frame clones and leaves out a portion. The repertoire consists of about 20,000 clones, with 65% to 85% occurring once and the leading ten covering 20% to 25%. V lost 0 bases and J 7 bases, leaving 22 bases between the germline ends. The CDR3 length is 17 residues. Germline CDR1 and CDR2: SGHRS and YFSETQ. Sample treatment: AdE1-LMPpoly-expanded autologous EBV-specific T-cell therapy followed by anti-PD-1 nivolumab.

The sample here was CD8+ T cells from blood, taken at day -245 from a patient whose treatment included autologous EBV-specific T cells and nivolumab. This TCR came from a middle-aged man with nasopharyngeal carcinoma. The chain uses TRBV5-1 and TRBJ1-1, with a possible D match to TRBD1 (6 bases). CDR3 sequence (DNA): TGCGCCAGCAGCTTGGCCGGGGCAGGGGCTACTCAGGGTGAAGCTTTCTTT. Protein: CASSLAGAGATQGEAFF.